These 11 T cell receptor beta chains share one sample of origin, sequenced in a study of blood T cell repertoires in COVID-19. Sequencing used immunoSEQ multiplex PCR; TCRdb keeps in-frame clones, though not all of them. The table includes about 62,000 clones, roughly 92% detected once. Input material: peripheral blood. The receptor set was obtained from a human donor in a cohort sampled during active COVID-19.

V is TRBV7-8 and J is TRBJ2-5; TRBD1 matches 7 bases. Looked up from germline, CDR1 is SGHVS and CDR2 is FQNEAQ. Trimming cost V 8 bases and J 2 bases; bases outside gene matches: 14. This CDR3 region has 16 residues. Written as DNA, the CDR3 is TGTGCCAGCGGCGTTCCCTCGGGACAGCTACAAGAGACCCAGTACTTC. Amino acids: CASGVPSGQLQETQYF.

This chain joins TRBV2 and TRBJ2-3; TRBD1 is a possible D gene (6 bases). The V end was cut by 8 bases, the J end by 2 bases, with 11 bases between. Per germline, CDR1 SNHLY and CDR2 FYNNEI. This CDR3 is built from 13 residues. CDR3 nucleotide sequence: TGTGCCAGCGAACAGGGCTTCACAGATACGCAGTATTTT. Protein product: CASEQGFTDTQYF. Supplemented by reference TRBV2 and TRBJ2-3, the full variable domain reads EPEVTQTPSHQVTQMGQEVILRCVPISNHLYFYWYRQILGQKVEFLVSFYNNEISEKSEIFDDQFSVERPDGSNFTLKIRSTKLEDSAMYFCASEQGFTDTQYFGPGTRLTVL.

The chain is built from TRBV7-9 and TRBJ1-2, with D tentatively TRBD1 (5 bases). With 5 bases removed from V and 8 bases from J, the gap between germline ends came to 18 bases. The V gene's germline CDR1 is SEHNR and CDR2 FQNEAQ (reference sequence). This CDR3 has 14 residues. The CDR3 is CASSTPTGGGGYTF. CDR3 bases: TGTGCCAGCAGCACTCCAACAGGAGGAGGGGGCTACACCTTC. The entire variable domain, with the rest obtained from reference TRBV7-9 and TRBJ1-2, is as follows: DTGVSQNPRHKITKRGQNVTFRCDPISEHNRLYWYRQTLGQGPEFLTYFQNEAQLEKSRLLSDRFSAERPKGSFSTLEIQRTEQGDSAMYLCASSTPTGGGGYTFGSGTRLTVV.

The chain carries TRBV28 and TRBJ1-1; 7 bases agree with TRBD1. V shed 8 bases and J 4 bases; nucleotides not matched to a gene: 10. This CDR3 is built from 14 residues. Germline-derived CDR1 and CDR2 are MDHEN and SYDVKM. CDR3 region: CASRYLTGPTEAFF. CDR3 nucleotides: TGTGCCAGCCGCTACCTGACAGGGCCCACTGAAGCTTTCTTT. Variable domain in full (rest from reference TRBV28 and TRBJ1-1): DVKVTQSSRYLVKRTGEKVFLECVQDMDHENMFWYRQDPGLGLRLIYFSYDVKMKEKGDIPEGYSVSREKKERFSLILESASTNQTSMYLCASRYLTGPTEAFFGQGTRLTVV.

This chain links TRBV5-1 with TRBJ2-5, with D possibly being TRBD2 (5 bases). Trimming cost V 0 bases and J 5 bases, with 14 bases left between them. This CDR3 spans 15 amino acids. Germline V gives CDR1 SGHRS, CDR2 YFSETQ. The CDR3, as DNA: TGCGCCAGCAGCTTGGGGTCTCCCCGAGGGGAGACCCAGTACTTC. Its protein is CASSLGSPRGETQYF.

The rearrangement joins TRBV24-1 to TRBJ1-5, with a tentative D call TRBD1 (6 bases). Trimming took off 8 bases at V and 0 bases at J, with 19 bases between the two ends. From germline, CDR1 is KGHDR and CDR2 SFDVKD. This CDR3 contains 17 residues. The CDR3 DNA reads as TGTGCCACCAAAGAAGGACAGATGAAAGGTAGCAATCAGCCCCAGCATTTT. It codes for CATKEGQMKGSNQPQHF.

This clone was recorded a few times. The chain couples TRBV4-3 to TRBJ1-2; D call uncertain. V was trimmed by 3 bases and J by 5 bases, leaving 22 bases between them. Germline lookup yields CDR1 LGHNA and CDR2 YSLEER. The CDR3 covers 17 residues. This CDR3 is CASSQTLRLMLTYGYTF. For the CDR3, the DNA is TGCGCCAGCAGCCAGACACTCAGGCTGATGCTCACTTATGGCTACACCTTC.

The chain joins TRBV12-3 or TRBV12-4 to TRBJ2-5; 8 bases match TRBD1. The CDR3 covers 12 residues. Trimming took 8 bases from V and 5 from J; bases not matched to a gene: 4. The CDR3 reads CASGQGVETQYF. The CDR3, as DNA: TGTGCCAGCGGACAGGGCGTGGAGACCCAGTACTTC.

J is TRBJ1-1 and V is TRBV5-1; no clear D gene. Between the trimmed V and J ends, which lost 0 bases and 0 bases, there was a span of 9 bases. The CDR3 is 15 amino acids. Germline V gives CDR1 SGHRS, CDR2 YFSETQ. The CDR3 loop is CASSLGDLMNTEAFF. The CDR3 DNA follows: TGCGCCAGCAGCTTGGGCGATCTGATGAACACTGAAGCTTTCTTT. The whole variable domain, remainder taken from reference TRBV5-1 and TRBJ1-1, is KAGVTQTPRYLIKTRGQQVTLSCSPISGHRSVSWYQQTPGQGLQFLFEYFSETQRNKGNFPGRFSGRQFSNSRSEMNVSTLELGDSALYLCASSLGDLMNTEAFFGQGTRLTVV.

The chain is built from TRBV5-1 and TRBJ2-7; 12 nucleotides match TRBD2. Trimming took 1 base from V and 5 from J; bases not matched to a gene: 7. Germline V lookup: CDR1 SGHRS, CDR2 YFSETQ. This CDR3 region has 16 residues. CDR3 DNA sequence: TGCGCCAGCAGCTTGTCGTTGGGACTAGCGGGCCACGAGCAGTACTTC. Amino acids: CASSLSLGLAGHEQYF.

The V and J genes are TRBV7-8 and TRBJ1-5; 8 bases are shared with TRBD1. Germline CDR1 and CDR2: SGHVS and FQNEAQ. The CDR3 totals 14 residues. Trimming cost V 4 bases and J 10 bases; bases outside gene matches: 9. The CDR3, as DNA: TGTGCCAGCAGCTCGGACAGGGTGAGGAGTCCCCAGCATTTT. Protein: CASSSDRVRSPQHF.